The TCR beta chain described here comes from a study of blood T cells in healthy people across ages. Study-wide results and caveats: The diversity estimates, figures obtained from one million T cells, were considered underestimates. Any changes in expanded clonotypes were possibly confounded, as donor CMV status remained unknown. With naive T cell percentage, TCR beta diversity showed a strong correlation.

As concerns this clonotype: Its specificity is not known.

This CDR3 region has 14 residues. Germline CDR1 reads DFQATT; CDR2 reads SNEGSKA (reference sequence). PCR was performed a second time for 7 to 11 cycles using a sample-barcoded 5' primer and a J-beta primer mix. TCRdb recomputed calls from the 5' RACE reads with MiXCR, one row per CDR3 protein. The sample consists of roughly 560,000 distinct CDR3 sequences, around 24% of them appearing once. These data were also reused for a study on T cells of mothers and their children. That report notes: Detection of persistent microchimeric T cell clones did not occur.

The chain carries TRBV20-1 and TRBJ2-1; 14 nucleotides match TRBD2. TRBJ2-5 matches the DNA end more closely, so the J call is doubtful. Sequences were obtained from blood. The clonotype originates from a boy younger than 18 in good health. The CDR3, as DNA: TGCAGTGCCACGGGACTAGCGGGAGATGAGACCCAGTACTTC. Its translation is CSATGLAGDETQYF.